A selection of T cell receptor beta chains follows, all from one sample in a study of graft-versus-host responses after intestinal transplantation. Measured with immunoSEQ multiplex PCR; TCRdb has only the in-frame clones, and not every one. The data show 15,000 to 17,000 clones, roughly 74% seen once. This material consisted of ileum tissue, taken 14 days after transplant. The receptors here all came from a human patient who received an intestinal transplant, so some T cells may come from the graft donor. CDR3s include the opening cysteine and the closing phenylalanine or tryptophan. A D gene is named only where the DNA matches it firmly. Some rows mark clone size as missing; the rest say once, few, many or name a class of expanded clone.

CDR3 | DNA | J | size | D | V
CASRYSGRLQETQYF | TGTGCCAGCAGATATAGCGGGAGGTTACAAGAGACCCAGTACTTC | TRBJ2-5 | . | TRBD2 | TRBV6-6
CASSLLDQYNEQFF | TGTGCCAGCAGCTTACTGGACCAATACAATGAGCAGTTCTTC | TRBJ2-1 | . | . | TRBV7-2
CASSLQAGLAGYSYNEQFF | TGCGCCAGCAGCCTACAGGCCGGACTAGCGGGATACTCCTACAATGAGCAGTTCTTC | TRBJ2-1 | . | TRBD2 | TRBV4-1
CASSELTAQETQYF | TGTGCCAGCAGTGAATTAACTGCCCAAGAGACCCAGTACTTC | TRBJ2-5 | . | . | TRBV25-1
CASSYGGSYEQYF | TGTGCCAGCAGTTACGGGGGCAGCTACGAGCAGTACTTC | TRBJ2-7 | . | . | TRBV6-5
CASSFSSGSSYEQYF | TGTGCCAGCAGTTTCTCTAGCGGGAGCTCCTACGAGCAGTACTTC | TRBJ2-7 | . | TRBD2 | TRBV27
CASSYSHNEQFF | TGTGCCAGCAGTTACTCACACAATGAGCAGTTCTTC | TRBJ2-1 | . | . | TRBV6-6
CASSLEFSGGRTGELFF | TGTGCCAGCAGCTTAGAATTTAGCGGGGGGCGCACCGGGGAGCTGTTTTTT | TRBJ2-2 | . | TRBD2 | TRBV7-6
CASSLTGPSYEQYF | TGTGCCAGCAGCTTAACCGGGCCTTCCTACGAGCAGTACTTC | TRBJ2-7 | . | . | TRBV6-1
CASSHDREYSYGYTF | TGTGCCAGCAGCCACGACAGGGAATATAGCTATGGCTACACCTTC | TRBJ1-2 | . | TRBD1 | TRBV6-5
CASRPQGTGRYGYTF | TGTGCCAGCAGGCCCCAGGGGACCGGCCGGTATGGCTACACCTTC | TRBJ1-2 | . | . | TRBV6-1
CASSWVGGTGELFF | TGTGCCAGCAGCTGGGTGGGCGGGACCGGGGAGCTGTTTTTT | TRBJ2-2 | . | . | TRBV11-2
CASSSPPSPNQPQHF | TGTGCCAGCAGTTCCCCTCCGAGCCCCAATCAGCCCCAGCATTTT | TRBJ1-5 | . | . | TRBV6-5
CASSLGTVYTGELFF | TGCGCCAGCAGCCTCGGGACAGTGTACACCGGGGAGCTGTTTTTT | TRBJ2-2 | . | TRBD1 | TRBV5-1
CASSEVGLHASGIYEQYF | TGTGCCAGCAGTGAAGTCGGACTCCACGCTAGCGGGATATACGAGCAGTACTTC | TRBJ2-7 | . | TRBD2 | TRBV6-1
CASSLVVWGVHGYTF | TGTGCCAGCAGCTTAGTAGTGTGGGGTGTCCATGGCTACACCTTC | TRBJ1-2 | once | . | TRBV7-8
CASSRTPGRTNTGELFF | TGTGCCAGCAGCCGCACACCGGGACGTACGAACACCGGGGAGCTGTTTTTT | TRBJ2-2 | . | . | TRBV7-2
CASSVWAKNIQYF | TGTGCCAGCAGTGTCTGGGCCAAAAACATTCAGTACTTC | TRBJ2-4 | . | . | TRBV2
CASSEAQRGNTIYF | TGTGCCAGCAGTGAAGCCCAGAGAGGAAACACCATATATTTT | TRBJ1-3 | few | . | TRBV5-4
CASRPGIMNTEAFF | TGTGCCAGCAGGCCCGGGATCATGAACACTGAAGCTTTCTTT | TRBJ1-1 | . | . | TRBV2
CTSSHRRDPRGTGELFF | TGCACCAGCAGCCACCGCCGGGACCCAAGGGGCACCGGGGAGCTGTTTTTT | TRBJ2-2 | once | . | TRBV1
CSVAQGDEQYF | TGCAGCGTTGCACAGGGCGACGAGCAGTACTTC | TRBJ2-7 | . | . | TRBV29-1
CASLRVSANEQFF | TGTGCCAGCCTCAGGGTTTCGGCAAATGAGCAGTTCTTC | TRBJ2-1 | . | . | TRBV2
CASSPQEFHGYTF | TGTGCCAGCTCACCACAGGAATTCCATGGCTACACCTTC | TRBJ1-2 | . | . | TRBV18
CASSEIGQNYEKLFF | TGTGCCAGCAGTGAAATTGGGCAGAATTATGAAAAACTGTTTTTT | TRBJ1-4 | . | . | TRBV2
CASSQDQAPNPGYF | TGCGCCAGCAGCCAGGACCAGGCTCCCAATCCTGGGTACTTC | TRBJ2-7 | . | . | TRBV4-1
CASSFLGGRLSYEQYF | TGTGCCAGCAGTTTTCTCGGCGGGAGGCTCTCCTACGAGCAGTACTTC | TRBJ2-7 | . | TRBD2 | TRBV27
CASSLTAHSYEQYF | TGTGCCAGCAGTTTGACCGCTCACTCGTACGAGCAGTACTTC | TRBJ2-7 | . | . | TRBV28
CASSYSTSGRVNEQFF | TGTGCCAGCAGTTACTCGACTAGCGGGAGAGTAAATGAGCAGTTCTTC | TRBJ2-1 | . | TRBD2 | TRBV6-5
CASSTGRGLNIQYF | TGTGCCAGCAGTACGGGGCGGGGATTAAACATTCAGTACTTC | TRBJ2-4 | few | . | TRBV9
CASSYRGDEQYF | TGTGCCAGCAGCTACAGGGGGGACGAGCAGTACTTC | TRBJ2-7 | few | TRBD1 | TRBV7-8
CASSQAFAGNTEAFF | TGTGCCAGCAGCCAAGCTTTCGCTGGGAACACTGAAGCTTTCTTT | TRBJ1-1 | few | . | TRBV14
CAISDGQTNNYGYTF | TGTGCCATCAGTGACGGACAGACTAACAACTATGGCTACACCTTC | TRBJ1-2 | . | . | TRBV10-3
CASSEYGTGSADTQYF | TGTGCCAGCAGTGAATACGGGACAGGGTCCGCAGATACGCAGTATTTT | TRBJ2-3 | . | TRBD1 | TRBV6-1
CASRKPGVLYQHF | TGTGCCAGTCGGAAACCCGGGGTACTTTATCAGCATTTT | TRBJ1-5 | . | . | TRBV19
CSALQGPYEQYF | TGCAGCGCACTCCAGGGGCCCTACGAGCAGTACTTC | TRBJ2-7 | . | . | TRBV29-1
CASSGQADYGYTF | TGTGCCAGCTCGGGTCAGGCGGACTATGGCTACACCTTC | TRBJ1-2 | . | . | TRBV18
CSAYLRAGNEQYF | TGCAGCGCCTATCTCCGGGCGGGGAACGAGCAGTACTTC | TRBJ2-7 | few | . | TRBV29-1
CASISGGAGTDTQYF | TGTGCCAGCATCTCGGGGGGGGCGGGGACAGATACGCAGTATTTT | TRBJ2-3 | . | TRBD2 | TRBV28
CASSLGTGHQMEQFF | TGCGCCAGCAGCTTGGGAACGGGACATCAAATGGAGCAGTTCTTC | TRBJ2-1 | . | . | TRBV5-1
CAWTPGANVLTF | TGTGCCTGGACCCCTGGGGCCAACGTCCTGACTTTC | TRBJ2-6 | . | . | TRBV30
CASSLEGGNEQFF | TGTGCCAGCAGCTTAGAAGGGGGCAATGAGCAGTTCTTC | TRBJ2-1 | . | . | TRBV7-7
CASSEGFGYTF | TGTGCCAGCAGTGAGGGATTTGGCTACACCTTC | TRBJ1-2 | . | . | TRBV2
CAWTIKAFNGYTF | TGTGCCTGGACCATTAAAGCCTTTAATGGCTACACCTTC | TRBJ1-2 | . | . | TRBV30
CASSIATAYEQYF | TGTGCCAGTAGTATTGCCACAGCCTACGAGCAGTACTTC | TRBJ2-7 | . | . | TRBV19
CASSRTSGYEQYF | TGTGCCAGCAGCCGGACTAGCGGCTACGAGCAGTACTTC | TRBJ2-7 | large | TRBD2 | TRBV11-2
CASSWLAGDTQYF | TGTGCCAGTTCATGGCTAGCGGGAGATACGCAGTATTTT | TRBJ2-3 | . | TRBD2 | TRBV6-1